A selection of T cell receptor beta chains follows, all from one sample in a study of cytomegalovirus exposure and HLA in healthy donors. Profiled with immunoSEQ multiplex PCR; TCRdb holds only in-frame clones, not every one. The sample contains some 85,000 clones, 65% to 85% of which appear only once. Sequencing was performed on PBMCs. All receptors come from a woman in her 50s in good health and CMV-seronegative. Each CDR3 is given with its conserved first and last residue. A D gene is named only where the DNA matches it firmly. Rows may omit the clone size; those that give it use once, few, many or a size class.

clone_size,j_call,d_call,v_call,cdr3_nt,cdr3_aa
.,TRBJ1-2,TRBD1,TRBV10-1,TGCGCCAGCAGTCTTGGACAGGGTTATGGCTACACCTTC,CASSLGQGYGYTF
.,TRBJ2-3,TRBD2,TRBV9,TGTGCCAGCAGCGTAGAGCCAGCGGGAGTCACAGATACGCAGTATTTT,CASSVEPAGVTDTQYF
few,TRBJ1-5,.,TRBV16,TGTGCCAGCAGCCAATTATCAGACAATCAGCCCCAGCATTTT,CASSQLSDNQPQHF
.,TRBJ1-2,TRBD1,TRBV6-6,TGTGCCAGCACGATGGACAGGGCTGCGGTCTACACCTTC,CASTMDRAAVYTF
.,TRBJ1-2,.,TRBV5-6,TGTGCCAGCAGCTTGCTGCACAGGGACAATGGCTACACCTTC,CASSLLHRDNGYTF
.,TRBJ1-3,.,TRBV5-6,TGTGCCAGCAGCCGGCGGGGGTTTGGAAACACCATATATTTT,CASSRRGFGNTIYF
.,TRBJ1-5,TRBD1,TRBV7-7,TGTGCTAGCAGCTGGGGGAATCAGGGGGCCCAGCATTTT,CASSWGNQGAQHF
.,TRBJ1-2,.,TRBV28,TGTGCCAGCAGTTTAGGACAGCTTGATAACTATGGCTACACCTTC,CASSLGQLDNYGYTF
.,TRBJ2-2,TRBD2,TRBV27,TGTGCCAGCAGTTCCGGGACTAGCGGGAGAGTGAACACCGGGGAGCTGTTTTTT,CASSSGTSGRVNTGELFF
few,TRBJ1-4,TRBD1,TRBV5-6,TGTGCCAGCAGCGGCCGGGACAGGGGGACTAATGAAAAACTGTTTTTT,CASSGRDRGTNEKLFF
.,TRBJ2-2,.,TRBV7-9,TGTGCCAGCAGCTTTACAGGGACCGGGGAGCTGTTTTTT,CASSFTGTGELFF
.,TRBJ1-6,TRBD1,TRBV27,TGTGCCAGCAGTTCGGGACAGGGTAACCCGAATTCACCCCTCCACTTT,CASSSGQGNPNSPLHF
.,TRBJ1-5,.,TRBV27,TGTGCCAGCAGTAGGACAGTTAGCAATCAGCCCCAGCATTTT,CASSRTVSNQPQHF
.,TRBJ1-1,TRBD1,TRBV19,TGTGCCAGTAGTATCCAGGGGGTGACTGAAGCTTTCTTT,CASSIQGVTEAFF
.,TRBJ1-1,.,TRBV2,TGTGCCAGCAGCCTTCACACTGAAGCTTTCTTT,CASSLHTEAFF
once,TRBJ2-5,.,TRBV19,TGTGCCAGTAGTGGACTGGGCCTACTAGGCGAGACCCAGTACTTC,CASSGLGLLGETQYF
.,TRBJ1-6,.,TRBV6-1,TGTGCCAGCAGTGAGAGGGGACTCCTGGCACCCCTCCACTTT,CASSERGLLAPLHF
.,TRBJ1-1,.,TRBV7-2,TGTGCCAGCAGCTTAGGTTCAGGGCTCACTGAAGCTTTCTTT,CASSLGSGLTEAFF
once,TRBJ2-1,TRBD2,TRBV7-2,TGTGCCAGCAGCCGAACCGGGACTAGCGGGGAAGAGCAGTTCTTC,CASSRTGTSGEEQFF
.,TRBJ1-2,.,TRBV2,TGTGCCAGCAGTGAGGGTATGGGGGCCGACACTAACTATGGCTACACCTTC,CASSEGMGADTNYGYTF
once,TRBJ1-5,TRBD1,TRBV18,TGTGCCAGCTCACCGAGTGACAGGGGTAATCAGCCCCAGCATTTT,CASSPSDRGNQPQHF
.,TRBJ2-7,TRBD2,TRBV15,TGTGCCACCAGCAGTGAACTAGCGGGAGGGGCCTACGAGCAGTACTTC,CATSSELAGGAYEQYF
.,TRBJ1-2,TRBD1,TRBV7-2,TGTGCCAGCAGCCAATCAATGAGGACAGGAAGCTATGGCTACACCTTC,CASSQSMRTGSYGYTF
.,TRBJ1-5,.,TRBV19,TGTGCCAGTACTACAGGCAATGGCACGCCCCAGCATTTT,CASTTGNGTPQHF
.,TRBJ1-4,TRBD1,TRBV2,TGTGCCAGCAGAGTGACAGGGGCTAATGAAAAACTGTTTTTT,CASRVTGANEKLFF
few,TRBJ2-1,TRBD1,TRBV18,TGTGCCAGCTCACCACTAGTACAGGGGGCAGATGAGCAGTTCTTC,CASSPLVQGADEQFF
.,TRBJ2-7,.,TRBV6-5,TGTGCCAGCAGTTCCCCGGGACTTATCTACGAGCAGTACTTC,CASSSPGLIYEQYF
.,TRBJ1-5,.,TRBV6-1,TGTGCCGCCGGCCGCTATGAGGGCAATCAGCCCCAGCATTTT,CAAGRYEGNQPQHF
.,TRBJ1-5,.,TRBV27,TGTGCCAGCAGGTTGGGGGCTAGCAATCAGCCCCAGCATTTT,CASRLGASNQPQHF
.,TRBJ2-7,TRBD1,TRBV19,TGTGCCAGTAGTATCGTCCCGGGACAGGGGGCATACGAGCAGTACTTC,CASSIVPGQGAYEQYF
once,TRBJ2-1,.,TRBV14,TGTGCCAGCAGCCAAGATAGGGGGGGAACCTACAATGAGCAGTTCTTC,CASSQDRGGTYNEQFF
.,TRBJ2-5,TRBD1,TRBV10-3,TGTGCCATCAGTGCTGTAGGACAGGGCGCTGGAGAGACCCAGTACTTC,CAISAVGQGAGETQYF
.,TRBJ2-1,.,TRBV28,TGTGCCAGCGGCAGGGTTAGCGGAGTGAGCTCCTACAATGAGCAGTTCTTC,CASGRVSGVSSYNEQFF
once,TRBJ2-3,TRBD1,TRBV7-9,TGTGCCAGCAGCTTGACAGGGGTGGATACGCAGTATTTT,CASSLTGVDTQYF
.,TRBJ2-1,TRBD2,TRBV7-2,TGTGCCAGCAGCCGTGGACTAGCGGGAGCACGGGAGCAGTTCTTC,CASSRGLAGAREQFF
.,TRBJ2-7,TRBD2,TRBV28,TGTGCCAGCGGACCGGGACTAGCGGGAAGCTCCTACGAGCAGTACTTC,CASGPGLAGSSYEQYF
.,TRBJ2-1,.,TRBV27,TGTGCCAGCCTAACCAGGACAGACGGTTACAATGAGCAGTTCTTC,CASLTRTDGYNEQFF
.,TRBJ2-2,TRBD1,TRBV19,TGTGCCAGTAGTATAGAGGGACAGGGGGCGGACACCGGGGAGCTGTTTTTT,CASSIEGQGADTGELFF
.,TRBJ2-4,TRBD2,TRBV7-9,TGTGCCAGCAGCCCCGGACTAGCGGGAGGAAACATTCAGTACTTC,CASSPGLAGGNIQYF
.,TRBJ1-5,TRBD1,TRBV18,TGTGCCAGCTCCGAAGGACCCGGACAGGGGGCCCCTAGCAATCAGCCCCAGCATTTT,CASSEGPGQGAPSNQPQHF
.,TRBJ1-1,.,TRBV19,TGTGCCAGTAGTCAGGCAAGGTTTGCCACGAACACTGAAGCTTTCTTT,CASSQARFATNTEAFF
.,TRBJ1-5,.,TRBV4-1,TGCGCCAGCAGCCCCCTGGGGGGGCCGCAGCATTTT,CASSPLGGPQHF
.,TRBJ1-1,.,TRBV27,TGTGCCAGCAGTTTTGGGAGGGGCTCTGAAGCTTTCTTT,CASSFGRGSEAFF
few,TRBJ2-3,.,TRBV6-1,TGTGCCAGCAGTGAAAGGCAACAGGCAGCAGATACGCAGTATTTT,CASSERQQAADTQYF
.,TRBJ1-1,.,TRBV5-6,TGTGCCAGCAGCTTGGGGGGAGGGCCTGAAGCTTTCTTT,CASSLGGGPEAFF
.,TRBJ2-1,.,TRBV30,TGTGCCTGGAGTGAGGCGGATGAGCAGTTCTTC,CAWSEADEQFF
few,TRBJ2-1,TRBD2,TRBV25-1,TGTGCCAGCAGTGAATTATCTAGCGGGTCCTACAATGAGCAGTTCTTC,CASSELSSGSYNEQFF
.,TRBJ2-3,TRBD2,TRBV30,TGTGCCTGGAGTGTGGGCGGGGGGGCCGTAGATACGCAGTATTTT,CAWSVGGGAVDTQYF
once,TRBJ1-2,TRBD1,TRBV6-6,TGTGCCAGCAGTTACTCGAGAACAGGGGGCGGCGGCTACACCTTC,CASSYSRTGGGGYTF
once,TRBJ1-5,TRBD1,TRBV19,TGTGCCAGTAGCGGACAGGGTATGGGGCTCAATCAGCCCCAGCATTTT,CASSGQGMGLNQPQHF
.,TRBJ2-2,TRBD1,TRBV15,TGTGCCACCCAGACTCCCGGGACAGGGGCCGGGGAGCTGTTTTTT,CATQTPGTGAGELFF
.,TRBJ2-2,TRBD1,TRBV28,TGTGCCAGCAGTTTAGAGCAGGGGGCGATCGTCACCGGGGAGCTGTTTTTT,CASSLEQGAIVTGELFF
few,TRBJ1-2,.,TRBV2,TGTGCCAGCAGAAGGACTGTGTATGGCTACACCTTC,CASRRTVYGYTF
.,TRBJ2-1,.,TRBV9,TGTGCCAGCAGCGTAGACCCGAACAAACACTCCTACAATGAGCAGTTCTTC,CASSVDPNKHSYNEQFF
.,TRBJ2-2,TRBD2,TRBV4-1,TGCGCCAGCAGCCAAGCAACACCGTCGGGGAGGGTCGGGGAGCTGTTTTTT,CASSQATPSGRVGELFF
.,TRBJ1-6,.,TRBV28,TGTGCCAGCAGCTCCCTTCCCAGAACGACTCCCCTCCACTTT,CASSSLPRTTPLHF
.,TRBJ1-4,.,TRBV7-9,TGTGCCAGCAGCTCCGAGGTTAAGATGGAAAAACTGTTTTTT,CASSSEVKMEKLFF
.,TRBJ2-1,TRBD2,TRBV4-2,TGTGCCAGCAGCCAAGATCTAGCGCGGGGGACCTACAATGAGCAGTTCTTC,CASSQDLARGTYNEQFF